This T cell receptor (beta chain) was retrieved from a study of post-analysis software for immune sequencing data. Study-wide findings and caveats: TRBV segments more frequent in patients than in controls numbered about 5 and included TRBV5-6, TRBV5-1 and TRBV20-1. Controls significantly exceeded multiple sclerosis patients in normalized Chao1 diversity.

The CDR3 extends over 13 amino acids. Between the trimmed V and J ends, which lost 1 base and 5 bases, there was a span of 6 bases. In its sample, this clonotype was seen a few times. The antigen remains unidentified. Libraries were made from TCR beta cDNA, and they carried unique molecular identifiers. TCRdb reanalysed the PCR reads using MiXCR and keeps one entry per CDR3 protein. The table lists some 800,000 distinct CDR3 sequences, 35% to 55% of them singletons. The chain uses TRBV12-3 or TRBV12-4 and TRBJ1-5, with D unresolved. Sequenced: blood. The clonotype was recovered from a girl aged 10-17 years with multiple sclerosis. The CDR3 sequence: CASSLGSYQPQHF. As DNA, the CDR3 is TGTGCCAGCAGTTTAGGATCCTATCAGCCCCAGCATTTT.